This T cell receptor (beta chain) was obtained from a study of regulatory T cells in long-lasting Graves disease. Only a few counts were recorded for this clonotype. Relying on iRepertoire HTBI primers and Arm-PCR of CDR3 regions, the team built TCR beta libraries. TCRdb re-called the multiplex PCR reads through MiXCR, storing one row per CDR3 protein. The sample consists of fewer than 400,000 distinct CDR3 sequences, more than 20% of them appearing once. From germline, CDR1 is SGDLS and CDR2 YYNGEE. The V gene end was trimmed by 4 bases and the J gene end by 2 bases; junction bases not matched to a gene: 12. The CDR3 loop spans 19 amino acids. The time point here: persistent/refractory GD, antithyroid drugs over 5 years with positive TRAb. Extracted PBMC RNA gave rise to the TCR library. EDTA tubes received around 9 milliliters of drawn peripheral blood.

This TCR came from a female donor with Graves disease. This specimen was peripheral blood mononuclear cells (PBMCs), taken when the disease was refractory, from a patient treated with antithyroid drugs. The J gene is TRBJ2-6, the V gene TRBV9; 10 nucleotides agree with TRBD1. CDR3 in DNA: TGTGCCAGCAGCCCCCGACAGGGGGCGGAAAATGCTGGGGCCAACGTCCTGACTTTC. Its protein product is CASSPRQGAENAGANVLTF. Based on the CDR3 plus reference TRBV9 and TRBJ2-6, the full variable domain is DSGVTQTPKHLITATGQRVTLRCSPRSGDLSVYWYQQSLDQGLQFLIQYYNGEERAKGNILERFSAQQFPDLHSELNLSSLELGDSALYFCASSPRQGAENAGANVLTFGAGSRLTVL.